This T cell receptor (beta chain) emerged from a study of CD8+CD57+ T cells in acquired aplastic anemia. In the study overall: DNA from sorted CD4+ and CD8+ cells averaged roughly 3.2 ug.

Genomic DNA served as template for TCR beta VDJ and CDR3 profiling. TCRdb passed the reads through MiXCR, listing each CDR3 protein once. The data show approximately 130,000 distinct CDR3 sequences, about 43% seen once. Only patients with CD8+CD57+ cell expansion on flow cytometry were chosen for sequencing. Severe acquired aplastic anemia was present in every patient. Germline V gene sequence: CDR1 DFQATT, CDR2 SNEGSKA (reference sequence). The CDR3 runs to 13 residues. V dropped 1 base and J dropped 4; count of bases not matched to a gene: 1. This clonotype showed up just a few times. The antigen is not known. Whole-study results and caveats: Between patients and controls, 25 to 30 CD8+ CDR3 sequences were found in common.

The chain uses TRBV20-1 and TRBJ2-7, with TRBD2 matching 10 bases. The TCR originated in a human donor with aplastic anemia. The sequencing input was sorted CD4+, CD8+, or CD8+CD57+ T cells (not recorded which) from PBMCs. CDR3 nucleotides: TGCAGTGCTAGAGCTAGCGGGGGATACGAGCAGTACTTC. The encoded protein is CSARASGGYEQYF.